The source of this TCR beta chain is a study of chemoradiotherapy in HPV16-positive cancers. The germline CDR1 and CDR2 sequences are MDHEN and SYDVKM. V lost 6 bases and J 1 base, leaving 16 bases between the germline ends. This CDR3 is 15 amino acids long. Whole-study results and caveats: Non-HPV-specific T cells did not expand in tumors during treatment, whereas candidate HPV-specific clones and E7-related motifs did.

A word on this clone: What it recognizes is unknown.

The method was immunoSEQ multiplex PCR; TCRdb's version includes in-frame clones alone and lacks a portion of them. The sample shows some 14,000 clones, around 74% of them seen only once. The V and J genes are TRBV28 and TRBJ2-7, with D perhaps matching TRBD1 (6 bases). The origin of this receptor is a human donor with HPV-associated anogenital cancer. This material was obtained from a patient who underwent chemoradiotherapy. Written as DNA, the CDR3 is TGTGCCAGCAGGAAAACAGGGTCTCAGTCCTACGAGCAGTACTTC. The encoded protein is CASRKTGSQSYEQYF.